This T cell receptor (beta chain) originates from a study of technical replicates of blood from several donors. Trimming cost V 4 bases and J 5 bases; bases outside gene matches: 7. The CDR3 totals 16 residues. Germline values: CDR1 SGHTA, CDR2 FQGNSA. Clones were sequenced by immunoSEQ multiplex PCR, and TCRdb holds only the in-frame ones, with some missing. The repertoire holds 60,000 to 80,000 clones, with 70% to 90% as singletons. The source is a human donor in good health. Some clones in this sample may be carry-over from other donors' samples. The chain couples TRBV7-2 to TRBJ2-3, with 12 positions matching TRBD2. The material sequenced was PBMCs. The CDR3 DNA follows: TGTGCCAGCAGCTGGACTAGCGGGGCCCTTGAAGATACGCAGTATTTT. Its protein product is CASSWTSGALEDTQYF.